This passage covers 16 T cell receptor beta chains from one sample sequenced in a study of cytomegalovirus exposure and HLA in healthy donors (dated by TCRdb to 2017 to 2019). To prepare the library, the immunoSEQ multiplex PCR assay was applied. The multiplex PCR relied on a mix of 60 forward primers for TCR Vbeta segments and 13 reverse primers for TCR Jbeta segments. The table was pulled from immuneACCESS by TCRdb, which kept in-frame rearrangements only. Such tables lose some clones; where checked, under half of the loss comes from unresolved V genes, and the rest has no known cause. Counted in this sample were about 130,000 clones; approximately 80% of them appeared once. Approximately 1.4% of the sample rests with the top ten. Specimen: PBMCs. These receptors originate from a female donor in good health and CMV-seronegative.

Here the CDR3 reads CASSSTDSSYNEQFF. CDR3 nucleotide sequence: TGTGCCAGCAGCTCGACTGATAGCTCCTACAATGAGCAGTTCTTC. The V and J genes are TRBV7-9 and TRBJ2-1; D call uncertain. V gave up 4 bases and J gave up 0 bases, with 10 bases separating them. The germline V gene encodes CDR1 SEHNR and CDR2 FQNEAQ (reference sequence). There are 15 residues in the CDR3.

This clone was detected ten times or more. The genes are TRBV7-6 and TRBJ1-4; D is perhaps TRBD1 (6 bases). V lost 5 bases, J lost 8 bases, and 15 bases lay in between. Germline V lookup: CDR1 SGHVS, CDR2 FNYEAQ. The CDR3 length is 14 residues. CDR3 amino acids: CASSPSRGFEKLFF. The CDR3 DNA follows: TGTGCCAGCAGCCCATCCAGGGGATTCGAAAAACTGTTTTTT.

This rearrangement joins TRBV2 to TRBJ1-2; D is perhaps TRBD1 (5 bases). CDR1 and CDR2 (germline): SNHLY, FYNNEI. The CDR3 is 12 amino acids. Between the trimmed V and J ends, which lost 4 bases and 8 bases, there was a span of 11 bases. The CDR3 here is CASSVTGLGYTF. The CDR3 region has the DNA TGTGCCAGCAGTGTCACAGGATTAGGCTACACCTTC.

The chain has TRBV4-3 and TRBJ1-4; D gene unclear. In germline, CDR1 is LGHNA, CDR2 YSLEER. The CDR3 extends over 17 amino acids. Trimming cost V 0 bases and J 5 bases, with 16 bases left between them. CDR3 sequence (DNA): TGCGCCAGCAGCCAAGATCCCGTGGGAGAGCTGAATGAAAAACTGTTTTTT. This gives the protein CASSQDPVGELNEKLFF.

V is TRBV7-9 and J is TRBJ2-7; TRBD2 aligns across 7 bases. CDR1 is SEHNR, CDR2 FQNEAQ, per germline (reference sequence). Trimming at V came to 7 bases and at J to 4 bases, leaving 13 bases not matched to a gene. The CDR3 has 15 amino acids. This CDR3 is CASTPGGGGLYEQYF. Here the CDR3 DNA reads TGTGCCAGCACCCCGGGCGGCGGGGGTTTGTACGAGCAGTACTTC.

J is TRBJ2-1 and V is TRBV27; D gene unclear. CDR1 MNHEY and CDR2 SMNVEV come from the germline V gene (reference sequence). The CDR3 has 13 residues. V was clipped by 6 bases and J by 1 base, with 7 bases between them. The CDR3 loop reads CASSAPSYNEQFF. The CDR3 coding sequence is TGTGCCAGCAGCGCGCCTTCCTACAATGAGCAGTTCTTC.

Remarks on this clone: This sample also contains other DNA sequences that code for the same CDR3. This chain joins TRBV5-6 and TRBJ2-7; 9 bases are a match to TRBD1. The CDR3 loop spans 14 amino acids. Germline CDR1 SGHDT, CDR2 YYEEEE. V trimming: 0 bases; J trimming: 3 bases; junction bases outside the gene matches: 1. The CDR3: CASSLGTGVYEQYF. CDR3 DNA: TGTGCCAGCAGCTTGGGGACAGGGGTCTACGAGCAGTACTTC.

The V gene is TRBV12-5, the J gene TRBJ1-5; D perhaps matches TRBD1 (6 bases). Germline lookup yields CDR1 LGHNT and CDR2 FRNRAP. V lost 2 bases to trimming and J lost 3 bases, with 20 bases between them. This CDR3 region has 18 residues. This CDR3 is CASGLKGGPYYINQPQHF. The CDR3 nucleotides are TGTGCTAGTGGTTTGAAGGGGGGGCCCTACTACATCAATCAGCCCCAGCATTTT.

Turning to this clone: The sample holds other DNA sequences that translate to the same CDR3. The rearrangement uses TRBV27 and TRBJ2-2; TRBD1 might be the D (6 bases). Trimming removed 0 bases at V and 4 bases at J, with 6 bases between. Germline V gene lookup returns CDR1 MNHEY and CDR2 SMNVEV (reference sequence). The CDR3 runs 14 residues. CDR3 sequence (DNA): TGTGCCAGCAGTTTATCAGGGGGCACCGGGGAGCTGTTTTTT. Residues: CASSLSGGTGELFF.

The V gene is TRBV7-9, the J gene TRBJ2-1; 7 positions match TRBD1. Germline V gene sequence: CDR1 SEHNR, CDR2 FQNEAQ (reference sequence). The trim removed 5 bases at V and 7 bases at J, leaving 5 bases unmatched. The CDR3 runs to 13 residues. CDR3 DNA: TGTGCCAGCAGCCGGGACAGTTTGAATGAGCAGTTCTTC. It yields the protein CASSRDSLNEQFF.

This rearrangement joins TRBV4-3 to TRBJ2-7; 12 nucleotides match TRBD2. Trimming took 1 base from V and 5 from J; bases not matched to a gene: 3. Germline-derived CDR1 and CDR2 are LGHNA and YSLEER. This CDR3 spans 15 amino acids. The CDR3 is CASSQGLAGEHEQYF. CDR3 DNA: TGCGCCAGCAGCCAAGGACTAGCGGGAGAGCACGAGCAGTACTTC.

V usage is TRBV7-2 and J usage is TRBJ2-7, with D perhaps matching TRBD2 (5 bases). The V gene's germline CDR1 is SGHTA and CDR2 FQGNSA. With 4 bases removed from V and 3 bases from J, the gap between germline ends came to 16 bases. The CDR3 sequence is 15 residues long. The CDR3 sequence: CASSSIRGNYYEQYF. The DNA for the CDR3 is TGTGCCAGCAGCTCTATCCGGGGTAACTACTACGAGCAGTACTTC.

This clone is a singleton in its sample. CDR3 sequence reads: CSVGTYQETQYF. CDR3 sequence (DNA): TGCAGCGTTGGGACATACCAAGAGACCCAGTACTTC. The J gene is TRBJ2-5, the V gene TRBV29-1, with D maybe TRBD1 (5 bases). Germline V gene lookup returns CDR1 SQVTM and CDR2 ANQGSEA. This CDR3 is built from 12 residues. V was pared by 4 bases and J by 0 bases, with 6 bases between.

The rearrangement joins TRBV18 to TRBJ1-4; 7 positions match TRBD1. Germline V gives CDR1 KGHSH, CDR2 LQKENI. J was trimmed by 6 bases and V by 6 bases; bases with no gene match: 4. The CDR3 spans 13 residues. This CDR3 reads CASSAGTDEKLFF. The DNA for the CDR3 is TGTGCCAGCTCGGCCGGGACAGATGAAAAACTGTTTTTT.

To note about this clone: This may be a read error: a much more frequent sequence differs by one nucleotide. The chain joins TRBV5-4 to TRBJ2-5; 10 nucleotides agree with TRBD1. The J call may be faulty, since TRBJ2-7 better matches the DNA end. This CDR3 region has 13 residues. CDR1 is SGHNT and CDR2 is YYREEE in the germline V gene (reference sequence). Written as DNA, the CDR3 is TGTGCCAGCAGTGGGGGACAGGGGTACGAGCAGTACTTC. Amino acids: CASSGGQGYEQYF.

The chain joins TRBV4-1 to TRBJ2-4; D is possibly TRBD2 (6 bases). Germline assignment: CDR1 MGHRA and CDR2 YSYEKL. CDR3 length: 16 residues. Trimming cost V 5 bases and J 4 bases, with 18 bases left between them. The CDR3 sequence: CASSFFGRDRKNIQYF. CDR3 bases: TGCGCCAGCAGCTTTTTTGGGCGGGACCGGAAAAACATTCAGTACTTC.